Presented here are 13 T cell receptor beta chains from one specimen sequenced in a study of T-cell memory formation after mild COVID-19. TCRdb analysed the 5' RACE reads with MiXCR anew, one entry per CDR3 protein. This table holds about 400,000 distinct CDR3 sequences, about 25% found once. Sequences were obtained from PBMCs or a T cell subset sorted from them (not recorded which). The receptors were sampled from an adult woman who had mild COVID-19 (a few samples of this study predate the infection). Cell type and time point are not known.

The table lists this clonotype with many counts. The V and J genes are TRBV5-1 and TRBJ2-1, with 9 positions matching TRBD2. V lost 0 bases to trimming and J lost 8 bases; unmatched junction nucleotides: 6. The CDR3 extends over 15 amino acids. Germline CDR1 SGHRS, CDR2 YFSETQ. DNA for the CDR3: TGCGCCAGCAGCTTGGAAGCTAGCGGGATCGATGAGCAGTTCTTC. This encodes CASSLEASGIDEQFF.

This chain links TRBV7-3 with TRBJ1-4; D gene uncertain. CDR1 is SGHTA and CDR2 is FQGTGA in the germline V gene. Trimming left V 5 bases short and J 6 bases short, with 13 bases between. The CDR3 spans 14 residues. CDR3 protein: CASSQIGNDEKLFF. The CDR3 DNA reads as TGTGCCAGCAGCCAGATAGGGAACGATGAAAAACTGTTTTTT.

This clonotype was picked up a small number of times. This chain uses TRBV29-1 with TRBJ2-1; TRBD2 agrees at 14 bases. Unmatched junction bases numbered 7, after V lost 4 bases and J lost 2 bases. The CDR3 runs 17 residues. Germline V gene data show CDR1 as SQVTM and CDR2 as ANQGSEA. CDR3 amino acids: CSVAGTSGSGAYNEQFF. As DNA, the CDR3 is TGCAGCGTTGCCGGGACTAGCGGGAGTGGGGCCTACAATGAGCAGTTCTTC.

The CDR3 DNA is TGTGCCAGCAGTGTACAACTGAACACTGAAGCTTTCTTT. Its protein is CASSVQLNTEAFF. V and J are TRBV2 and TRBJ1-1; no clear D. Trimming cost V 4 bases and J 0 bases, with 6 bases left between them. This CDR3 region has 13 residues. CDR1 and CDR2 from the germline V gene are SNHLY and FYNNEI.

The chain employs TRBV2 and TRBJ2-7; weak D call: TRBD2 (5 bases). The CDR3 contains 12 residues. Per the germline V gene, CDR1 is SNHLY and CDR2 is FYNNEI. Trimming took 8 bases from V and 6 from J, leaving 14 bases between them. CDR3: CASEGLTAEQYF. The CDR3 nucleotides are TGTGCCAGCGAGGGTCTGACTGCCGAGCAGTACTTC. Using reference TRBV2 and TRBJ2-7 for the parts outside the CDR3, the full variable domain is EPEVTQTPSHQVTQMGQEVILRCVPISNHLYFYWYRQILGQKVEFLVSFYNNEISEKSEIFDDQFSVERPDGSNFTLKIRSTKLEDSAMYFCASEGLTAEQYFGPGTRLTVT.

The chain combines TRBV6-1 with TRBJ2-7; D is unresolved. V lost 6 bases and J lost 2, with 11 bases in between. Germline CDR1 and CDR2: MNHNS and SASEGT. The CDR3 spans 13 residues. In nucleotides, the CDR3 is TGTGCCAGCAGGGCTTTAGAGGCCTACGAGCAGTACTTC. Protein product: CASRALEAYEQYF.

This clonotype was counted only a few times. The chain links TRBV7-2 to TRBJ2-7, with TRBD1 identical over 9 bases. This CDR3 spans 14 amino acids. CDR1 and CDR2 (germline): SGHTA, FQGNSA. V dropped 3 bases and J dropped 7; count of bases not matched to a gene: 7. The CDR3 here is CASSFGTGRREQYF. For the CDR3, the DNA is TGTGCCAGCAGCTTCGGGACAGGGCGGCGGGAGCAGTACTTC.

This clonotype was recorded a few times. One end of the junction does not line up with germline, which may come from a read error. This chain links TRBV14 with TRBJ2-2; 7 positions agree with TRBD1. Germline assignment: CDR1 SGHDN and CDR2 FVKESK. The CDR3 extends over 14 amino acids. The CDR3 here is CASNQMTGTGELFF. In nucleotides, the CDR3 is TGTGCCAGCAACCAAATGACAGGGACCGGGGAGCTGTTTTTT. The whole variable domain, filled in from reference TRBV14 and TRBJ2-2, reads EAGVTQFPSHSVIEKGQTVTLRCDPISGHDNLYWYRRVMGKEIKFLLHFVKESKQDESGMPNNRFLAERTGGTYSTLKVQPAELEDSGVYFCASNQMTGTGELFFGEGSRLTVL.

This clonotype was seen only a few times. The CDR3 DNA reads as TGTGCCAGCAGTGAAGAGGGCTACAATGAGCAGTTCTTC. This gives the protein CASSEEGYNEQFF. The chain recombines TRBV2 with TRBJ2-1; D unresolved. The CDR3 spans 13 residues. Germline V CDR1 and CDR2: SNHLY, FYNNEI. Between the trimmed V and J ends, which lost 1 base and 3 bases, there was a span of 4 bases.

This clonotype was picked up a small number of times. The V call is TRBV5-1, the J call TRBJ2-4; D unclear. Looked up from germline, CDR1 is SGHRS and CDR2 is YFSETQ. V lost 0 bases and J lost 0, with 13 bases in between. The CDR3 extends over 17 amino acids. This CDR3 reads CASSLASGTLAKNIQYF. CDR3 sequence (DNA): TGCGCCAGCAGCTTGGCGTCGGGTACCCTAGCCAAAAACATTCAGTACTTC.

The chain employs TRBV12-2 and TRBJ2-3; TRBD2, the table's D call, was not compared with the DNA. TRBV12-2 constitutes a pseudogene. This CDR3 region has 16 residues. In DNA form, the CDR3 reads TGTGCAAGTCGCTTAGTAACTAGTTTTTACACAGATACGCAGTATTTT. Its translation: CASRLVTSFYTDTQYF.

The chain combines TRBV5-6 with TRBJ2-5, with D unresolved. The CDR3 spans 14 residues. With 6 bases removed from V and 2 bases from J, the gap between germline ends came to 14 bases. Germline V gene sequence: CDR1 SGHDT, CDR2 YYEEEE. CDR3 in amino acids: CASTRPGRQETQYF. CDR3 DNA sequence: TGTGCCAGCACCCGTCCGGGCCGGCAAGAGACCCAGTACTTC.

This clonotype was observed a handful of times. The J gene is TRBJ1-1, the V gene TRBV5-5, with D possibly being TRBD1 (5 bases). The CDR3 covers 13 residues. V was shortened by 4 bases and J by 3 bases, with 10 bases between the two germline ends. Germline-derived CDR1 and CDR2 are SGHKS and YYEKEE (reference sequence). This CDR3 reads CASSPDSDTEAFF. Here the CDR3 DNA reads TGTGCCAGCAGCCCCGACAGTGACACTGAAGCTTTCTTT.